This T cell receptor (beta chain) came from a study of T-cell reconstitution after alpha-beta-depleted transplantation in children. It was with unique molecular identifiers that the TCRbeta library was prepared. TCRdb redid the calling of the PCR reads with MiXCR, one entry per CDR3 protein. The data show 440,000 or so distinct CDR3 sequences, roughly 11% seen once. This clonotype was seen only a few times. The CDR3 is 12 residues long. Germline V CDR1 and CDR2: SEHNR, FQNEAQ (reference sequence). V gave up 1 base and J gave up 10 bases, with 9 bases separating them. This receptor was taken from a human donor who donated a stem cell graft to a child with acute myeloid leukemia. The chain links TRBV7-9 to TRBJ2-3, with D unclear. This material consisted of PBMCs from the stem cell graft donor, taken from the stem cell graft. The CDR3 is CASSLEDGSQYF. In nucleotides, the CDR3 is TGTGCCAGCAGCTTAGAGGACGGATCGCAGTATTTT.